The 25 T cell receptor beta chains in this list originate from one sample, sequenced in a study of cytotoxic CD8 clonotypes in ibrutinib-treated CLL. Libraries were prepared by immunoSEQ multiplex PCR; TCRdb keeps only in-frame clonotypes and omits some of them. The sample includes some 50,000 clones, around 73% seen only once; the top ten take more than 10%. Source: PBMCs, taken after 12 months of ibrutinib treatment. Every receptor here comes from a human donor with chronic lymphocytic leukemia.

CDR3 protein: CASSPRTGGITDTQYF. CDR3 coding DNA: TGTGCCAGCTCACCGAGGACAGGGGGGATCACAGATACGCAGTATTTT. This chain connects TRBV18 to TRBJ2-3; 10 positions agree with TRBD1. Germline V gene sequence: CDR1 KGHSH, CDR2 LQKENI. The J segment lost 2 bases and the V segment lost 3 bases, leaving 5 bases of the junction unmatched. The CDR3 covers 16 residues.

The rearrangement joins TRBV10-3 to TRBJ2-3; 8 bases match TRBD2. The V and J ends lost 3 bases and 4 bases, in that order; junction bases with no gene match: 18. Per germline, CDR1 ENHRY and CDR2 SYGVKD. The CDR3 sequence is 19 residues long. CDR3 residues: CAISDPSGGLQGFADTQYF. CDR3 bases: TGTGCCATCAGTGACCCCAGCGGGGGCCTCCAGGGTTTCGCAGATACGCAGTATTTT.

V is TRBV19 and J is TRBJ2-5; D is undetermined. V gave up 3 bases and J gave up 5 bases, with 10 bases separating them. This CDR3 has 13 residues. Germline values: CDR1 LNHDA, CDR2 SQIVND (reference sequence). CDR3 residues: CASSIPNGETQYF. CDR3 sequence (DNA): TGTGCCAGTAGTATTCCTAACGGGGAGACCCAGTACTTC.

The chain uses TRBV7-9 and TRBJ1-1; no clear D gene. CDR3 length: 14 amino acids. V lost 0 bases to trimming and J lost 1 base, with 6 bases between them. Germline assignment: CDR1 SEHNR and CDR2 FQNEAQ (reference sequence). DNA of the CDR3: TGTGCCAGCAGCTTAGCAGGAGGGAACACTGAAGCTTTCTTT. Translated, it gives CASSLAGGNTEAFF.

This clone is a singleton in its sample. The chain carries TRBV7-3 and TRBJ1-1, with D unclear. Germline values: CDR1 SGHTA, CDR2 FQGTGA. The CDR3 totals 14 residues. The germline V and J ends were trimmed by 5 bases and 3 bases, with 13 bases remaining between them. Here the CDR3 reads CASSPLGPDTEAFF. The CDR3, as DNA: TGTGCCAGCAGCCCTTTAGGGCCGGACACTGAAGCTTTCTTT.

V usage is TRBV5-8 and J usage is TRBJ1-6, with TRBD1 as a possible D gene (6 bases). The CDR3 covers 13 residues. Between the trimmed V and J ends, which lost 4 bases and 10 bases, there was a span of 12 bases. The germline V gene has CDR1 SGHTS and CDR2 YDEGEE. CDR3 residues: CASSPTGSSPLHF. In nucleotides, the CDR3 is TGTGCCAGCAGCCCGACAGGATCCTCACCCCTCCACTTT.

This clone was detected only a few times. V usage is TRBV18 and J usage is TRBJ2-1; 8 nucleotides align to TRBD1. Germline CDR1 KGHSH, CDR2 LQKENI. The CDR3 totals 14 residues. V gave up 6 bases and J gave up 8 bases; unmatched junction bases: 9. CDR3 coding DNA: TGTGCCAGCTCCCTCCCAGGGGGCAACGATGAGCAGTTCTTC. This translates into CASSLPGGNDEQFF.

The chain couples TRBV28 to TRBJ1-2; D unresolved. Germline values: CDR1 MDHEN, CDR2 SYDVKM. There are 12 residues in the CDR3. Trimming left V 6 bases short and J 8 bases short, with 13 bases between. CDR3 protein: CASSSTSGGYTF. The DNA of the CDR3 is TGTGCCAGCAGCTCTACTTCAGGCGGCTACACCTTC.

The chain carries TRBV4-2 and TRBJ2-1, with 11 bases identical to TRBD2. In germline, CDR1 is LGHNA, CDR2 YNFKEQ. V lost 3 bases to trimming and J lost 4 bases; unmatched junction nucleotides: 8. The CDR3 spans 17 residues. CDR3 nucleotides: TGTGCCAGCAGCCAGACGCTAGCGGGGGGCTTATACAATGAGCAGTTCTTC. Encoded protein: CASSQTLAGGLYNEQFF.

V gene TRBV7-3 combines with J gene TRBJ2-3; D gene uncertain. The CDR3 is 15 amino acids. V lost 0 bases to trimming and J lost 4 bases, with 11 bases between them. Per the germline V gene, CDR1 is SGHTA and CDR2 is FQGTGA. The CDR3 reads CASSLTGSIADTQYF. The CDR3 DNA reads TGTGCCAGCAGCTTAACGGGGTCAATCGCAGATACGCAGTATTTT.

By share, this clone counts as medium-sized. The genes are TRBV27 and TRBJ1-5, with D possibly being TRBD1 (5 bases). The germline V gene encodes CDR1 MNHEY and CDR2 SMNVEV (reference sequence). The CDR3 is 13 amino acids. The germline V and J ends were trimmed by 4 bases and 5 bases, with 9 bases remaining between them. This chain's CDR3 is CASSWDVDQPQHF. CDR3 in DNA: TGTGCCAGCAGTTGGGACGTAGATCAGCCCCAGCATTTT.

CDR3 protein: CASSNRQLAKNIQYF. Written as DNA, the CDR3 is TGTGCCAGTAGTAACCGACAGTTAGCCAAAAACATTCAGTACTTC. V gene TRBV19 combines with J gene TRBJ2-4; tentative D call: TRBD1 (5 bases). This CDR3 region has 15 residues. The V and J ends lost 4 bases and 0 bases respectively, with 10 bases between them. The germline gives CDR1 LNHDA, CDR2 SQIVND (reference sequence).

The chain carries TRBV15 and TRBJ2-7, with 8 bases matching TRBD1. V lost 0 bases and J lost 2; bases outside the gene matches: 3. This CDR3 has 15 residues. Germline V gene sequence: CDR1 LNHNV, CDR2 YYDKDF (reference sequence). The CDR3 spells CATSRDRTGTYEQYF. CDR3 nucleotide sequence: TGTGCCACCAGCAGAGACCGGACAGGGACCTACGAGCAGTACTTC.

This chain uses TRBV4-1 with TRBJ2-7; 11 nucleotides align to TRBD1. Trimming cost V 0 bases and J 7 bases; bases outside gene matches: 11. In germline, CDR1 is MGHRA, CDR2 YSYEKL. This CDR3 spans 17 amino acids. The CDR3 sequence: CASSQDGIGQGAWEQYF. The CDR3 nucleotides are TGCGCCAGCAGCCAAGATGGTATCGGACAGGGGGCCTGGGAGCAGTACTTC.

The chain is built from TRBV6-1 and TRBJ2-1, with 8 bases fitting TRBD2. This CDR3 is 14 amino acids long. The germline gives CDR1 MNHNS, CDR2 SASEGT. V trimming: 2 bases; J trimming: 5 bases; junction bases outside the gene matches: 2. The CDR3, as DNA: TGTGCCAGCAGTGAAAGCGGGAGCCACAATGAGCAGTTCTTC. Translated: CASSESGSHNEQFF.

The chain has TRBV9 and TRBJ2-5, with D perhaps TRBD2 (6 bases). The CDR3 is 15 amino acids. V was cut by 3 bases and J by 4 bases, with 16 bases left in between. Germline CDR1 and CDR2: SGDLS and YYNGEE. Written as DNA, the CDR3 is TGTGCCAGCAGCGGTTTCGGCGGGGTAGGAGAGACCCAGTACTTC. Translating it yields CASSGFGGVGETQYF.

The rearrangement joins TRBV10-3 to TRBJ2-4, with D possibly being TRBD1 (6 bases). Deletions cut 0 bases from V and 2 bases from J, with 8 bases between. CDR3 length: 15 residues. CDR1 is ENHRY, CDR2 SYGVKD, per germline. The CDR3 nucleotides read TGTGCCATCAGTGAGTCCGACAGGTCCAAAAACATTCAGTACTTC. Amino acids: CAISESDRSKNIQYF.

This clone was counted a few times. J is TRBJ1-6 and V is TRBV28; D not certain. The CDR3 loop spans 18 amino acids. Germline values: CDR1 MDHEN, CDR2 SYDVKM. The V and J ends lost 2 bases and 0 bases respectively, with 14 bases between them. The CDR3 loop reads CASSLMREESSYNSPLHF. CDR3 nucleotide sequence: TGTGCCAGCAGTTTAATGAGGGAGGAGAGCTCCTATAATTCACCCCTCCACTTT.

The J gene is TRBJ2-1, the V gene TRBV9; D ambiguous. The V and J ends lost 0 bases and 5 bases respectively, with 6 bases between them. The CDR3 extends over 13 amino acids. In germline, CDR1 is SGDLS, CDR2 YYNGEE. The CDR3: CASSVGLDNEQFF. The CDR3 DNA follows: TGTGCCAGCAGCGTAGGTCTAGACAATGAGCAGTTCTTC.

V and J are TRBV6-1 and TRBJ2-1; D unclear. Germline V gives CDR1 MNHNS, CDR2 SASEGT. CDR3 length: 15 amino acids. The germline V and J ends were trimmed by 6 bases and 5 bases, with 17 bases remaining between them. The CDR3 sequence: CASSRDWNTHNEQFF. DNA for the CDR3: TGTGCCAGCAGCAGAGACTGGAACACCCACAATGAGCAGTTCTTC.

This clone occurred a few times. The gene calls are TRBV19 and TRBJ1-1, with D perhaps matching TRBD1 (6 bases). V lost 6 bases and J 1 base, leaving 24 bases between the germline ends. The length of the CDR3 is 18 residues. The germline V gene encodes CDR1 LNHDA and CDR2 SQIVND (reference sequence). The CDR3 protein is CASRSEQGLEWENTEAFF. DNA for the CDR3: TGTGCCAGTAGGAGCGAACAGGGTCTGGAATGGGAGAACACTGAAGCTTTCTTT.

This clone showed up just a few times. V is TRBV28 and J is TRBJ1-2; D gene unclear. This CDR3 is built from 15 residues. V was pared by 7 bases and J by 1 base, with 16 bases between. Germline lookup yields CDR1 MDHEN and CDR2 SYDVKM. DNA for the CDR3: TGTGCCAGCAATATTCTAGGAAGCTTTAACTATGGCTACACCTTC. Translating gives CASNILGSFNYGYTF.

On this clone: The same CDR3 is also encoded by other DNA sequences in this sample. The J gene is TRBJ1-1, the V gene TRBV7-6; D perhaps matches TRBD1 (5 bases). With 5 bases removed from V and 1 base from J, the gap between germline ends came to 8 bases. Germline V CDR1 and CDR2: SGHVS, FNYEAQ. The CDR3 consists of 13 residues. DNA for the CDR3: TGTGCCAGCAGCCTACAGGAGAACACTGAAGCTTTCTTT. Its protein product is CASSLQENTEAFF.

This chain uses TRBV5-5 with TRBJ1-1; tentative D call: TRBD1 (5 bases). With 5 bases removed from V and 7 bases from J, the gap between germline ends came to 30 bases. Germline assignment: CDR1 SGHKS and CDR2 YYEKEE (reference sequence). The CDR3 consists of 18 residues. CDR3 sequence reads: CASSWEPWRSGGSGEAFF. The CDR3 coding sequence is TGTGCCAGCAGTTGGGAACCTTGGAGGTCCGGGGGGAGTGGTGAAGCTTTCTTT. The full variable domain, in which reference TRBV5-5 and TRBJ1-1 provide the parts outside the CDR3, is DAGVTQSPTHLIKTRGQQVTLRCSPISGHKSVSWYQQVLGQGPQFIFQYYEKEERGRGNFPDRFSARQFPNYSSELNVNALLLGDSALYLCASSWEPWRSGGSGEAFFGQGTRLTVV.

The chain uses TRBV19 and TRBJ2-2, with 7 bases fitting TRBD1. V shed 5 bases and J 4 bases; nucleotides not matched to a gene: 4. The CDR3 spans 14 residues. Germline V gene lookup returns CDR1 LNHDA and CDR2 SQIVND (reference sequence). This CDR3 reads CASSRTGSTGELFF. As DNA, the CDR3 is TGTGCCAGTAGTCGGACAGGCTCCACCGGGGAGCTGTTTTTT.